These T cell receptor beta chains were read from a single sample in a study of OX40 agonist ivuxolimab in advanced cancers. Sequencing used immunoSEQ multiplex PCR; TCRdb keeps in-frame clones, though not all of them. The data show over 65,000 clones, approximately 90% seen once. The sequencing used CD4+ or CD8+ T cells sorted from blood, collected in a trial of the OX40 agonist ivuxolimab. These receptors originate from an adult with an advanced solid tumor such as melanoma, head and neck, liver or kidney cancer. Both conserved end residues are part of each CDR3.

j_gene | v_gene | CDR3aa
TRBJ1-2 | TRBV19 | CASSITGDYGYTF
TRBJ2-1 | TRBV7-9 | CASSLEGGSLRSYNEQFF
TRBJ1-2 | TRBV7-2 | CASSLVGVTDYGYTF
TRBJ1-2 | TRBV10-3 | CAISGSLRQTLGYGYTF
TRBJ2-5 | TRBV11-3 | CASSQRNIQETQYF
TRBJ1-2 | TRBV4-3 | CASSQEGGGYGYTF
TRBJ1-5 | TRBV28 | CASSSPGGPNQPQHF
TRBJ1-1 | TRBV7-9 | CASRSVGGTEAFF
TRBJ1-2 | TRBV13 | CASSSGQIYGYTF
TRBJ2-3 | TRBV9 | CASSVVGLAGVADTQYF
TRBJ1-2 | TRBV14 | CASSQDLGQAAKSYGYTF
TRBJ2-2 | TRBV27 | CASSFRTGPANTGELFF
TRBJ2-2 | TRBV11-3 | CASSPREMVTGELFF
TRBJ1-6 | TRBV6-5 | CASTPRGDSPLHF
TRBJ2-3 | TRBV5-5 | CASSLGYGSTDTQYF
- | TRBV7-7 | CAPRASGSREQYF
TRBJ2-2 | TRBV30 | CAWTGGTHTGELFF
TRBJ2-7 | TRBV7-9 | CASSFGQDYEQYF
TRBJ1-2 | TRBV4-2 | CASSQDQGYGYTF
TRBJ2-7 | TRBV6-5 | CASSQQRISYEQYF
TRBJ2-7 | TRBV30 | CAWSSGRYEQYF
TRBJ1-2 | TRBV4-3 | CASSQDSPGNYTF
TRBJ2-7 | TRBV18 | CASSPGTTSYEQYF
TRBJ2-7 | TRBV27 | CASSSATSGILEQYF
TRBJ1-1 | TRBV5-1 | CASSTVQGSEAFF
TRBJ2-1 | TRBV19 | CASSIQAHYNEQFF
TRBJ1-4 | TRBV7-6 | CASSLSRSYEKLFF
TRBJ1-1 | TRBV5-1 | CASSPGTVNTEAFF
TRBJ1-1 | TRBV6-4 | CASSVRGRNTEAFF
TRBJ1-3 | TRBV30 | CAWSVAVGNTIYF
TRBJ2-7 | TRBV28 | CASSPLAGAYHYEQYF
TRBJ1-3 | TRBV4-3 | CASSQEMGAGNTIYF
TRBJ2-5 | TRBV27 | CASSSRTGQETQYF
TRBJ1-4 | TRBV11-3 | CASSRWESGEKLFF
TRBJ2-7 | TRBV6-9 | CASSYIRGIYEQYF